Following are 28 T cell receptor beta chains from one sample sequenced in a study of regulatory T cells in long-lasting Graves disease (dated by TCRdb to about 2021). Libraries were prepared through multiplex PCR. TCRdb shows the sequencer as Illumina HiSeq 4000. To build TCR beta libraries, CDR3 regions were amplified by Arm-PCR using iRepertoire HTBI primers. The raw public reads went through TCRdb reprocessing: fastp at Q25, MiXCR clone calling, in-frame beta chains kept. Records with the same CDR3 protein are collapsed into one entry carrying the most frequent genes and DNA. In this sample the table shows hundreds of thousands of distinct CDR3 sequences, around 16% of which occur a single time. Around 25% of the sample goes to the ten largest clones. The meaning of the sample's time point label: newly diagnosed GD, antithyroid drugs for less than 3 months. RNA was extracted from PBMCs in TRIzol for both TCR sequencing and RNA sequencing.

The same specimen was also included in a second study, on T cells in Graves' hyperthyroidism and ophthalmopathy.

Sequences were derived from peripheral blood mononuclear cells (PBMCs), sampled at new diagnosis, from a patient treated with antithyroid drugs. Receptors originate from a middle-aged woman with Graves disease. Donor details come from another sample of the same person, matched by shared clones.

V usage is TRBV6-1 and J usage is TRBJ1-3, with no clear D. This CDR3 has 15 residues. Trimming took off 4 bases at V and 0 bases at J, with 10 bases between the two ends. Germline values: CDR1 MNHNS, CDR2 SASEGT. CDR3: CASSASAFSGNTIYF. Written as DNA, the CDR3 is TGTGCCAGCAGTGCGTCAGCCTTCTCTGGAAACACCATATATTTT.

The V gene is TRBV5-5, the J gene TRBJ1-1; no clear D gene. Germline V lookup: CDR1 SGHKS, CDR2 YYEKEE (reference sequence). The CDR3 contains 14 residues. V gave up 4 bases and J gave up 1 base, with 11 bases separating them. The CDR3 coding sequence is TGTGCCAGCAGCATGGTGGCTCGGAACACTGAAGCTTTCTTT. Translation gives CASSMVARNTEAFF. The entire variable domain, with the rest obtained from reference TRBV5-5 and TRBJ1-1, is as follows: DAGVTQSPTHLIKTRGQQVTLRCSPISGHKSVSWYQQVLGQGPQFIFQYYEKEERGRGNFPDRFSARQFPNYSSELNVNALLLGDSALYLCASSMVARNTEAFFGQGTRLTVV.

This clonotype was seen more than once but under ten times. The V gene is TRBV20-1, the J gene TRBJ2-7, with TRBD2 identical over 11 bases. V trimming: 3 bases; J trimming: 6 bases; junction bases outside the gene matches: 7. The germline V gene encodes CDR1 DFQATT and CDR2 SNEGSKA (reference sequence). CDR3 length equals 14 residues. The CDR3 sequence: CSASPTSGVREQYF. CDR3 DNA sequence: TGCAGTGCTAGTCCGACTAGCGGGGTTCGCGAGCAGTACTTC.

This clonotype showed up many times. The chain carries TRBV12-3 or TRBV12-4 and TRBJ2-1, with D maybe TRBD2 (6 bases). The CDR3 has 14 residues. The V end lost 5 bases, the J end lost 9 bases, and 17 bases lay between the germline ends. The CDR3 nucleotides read TGTGCCAGCAGTGACGGGGGAAACAATGGTGAGCAGTTCTTC. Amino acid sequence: CASSDGGNNGEQFF.

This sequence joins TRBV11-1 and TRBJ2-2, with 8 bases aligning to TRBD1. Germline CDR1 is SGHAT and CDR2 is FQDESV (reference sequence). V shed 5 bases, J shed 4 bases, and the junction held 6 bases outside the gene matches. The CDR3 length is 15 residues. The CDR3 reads CASSTRQGSTGELFF. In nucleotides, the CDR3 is TGTGCCAGCAGCACCAGACAGGGGAGCACCGGGGAGCTGTTTTTT.

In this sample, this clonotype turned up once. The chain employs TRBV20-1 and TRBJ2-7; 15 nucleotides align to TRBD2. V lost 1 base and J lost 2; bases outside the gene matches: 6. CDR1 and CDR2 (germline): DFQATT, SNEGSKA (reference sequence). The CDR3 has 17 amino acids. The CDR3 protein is CSARGWGLAGGTYEQYF. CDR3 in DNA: TGCAGTGCTAGAGGTTGGGGACTAGCGGGGGGTACCTACGAGCAGTACTTC.

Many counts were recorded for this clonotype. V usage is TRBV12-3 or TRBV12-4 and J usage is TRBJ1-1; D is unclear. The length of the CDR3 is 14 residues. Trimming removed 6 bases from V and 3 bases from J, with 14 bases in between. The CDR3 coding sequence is TGTGCCAGCAGCCCGGGATATAGTTACACTGAAGCTTTCTTT. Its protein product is CASSPGYSYTEAFF.

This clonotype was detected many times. As DNA, the CDR3 is TGCGCCAGCAGCCAAGATCACGTGAATGAGCAGTACTTC. As protein: CASSQDHVNEQYF. The chain is built from TRBV4-1 and TRBJ2-7; unclear D gene. This CDR3 contains 13 residues. Looked up from germline, CDR1 is MGHRA and CDR2 is YSYEKL. V was shortened by 0 bases and J by 7 bases, with 10 bases between the two germline ends.

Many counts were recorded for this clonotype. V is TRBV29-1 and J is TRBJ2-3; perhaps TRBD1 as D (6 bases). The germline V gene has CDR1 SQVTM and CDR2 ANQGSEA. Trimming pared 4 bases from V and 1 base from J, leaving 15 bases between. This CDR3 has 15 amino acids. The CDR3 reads CSVVPLGGRTDTQYF. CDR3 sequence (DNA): TGCAGCGTTGTCCCCCTAGGGGGTCGCACAGATACGCAGTATTTT.

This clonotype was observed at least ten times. CDR3 sequence (DNA): TGTGCCAGCAGTTTCCTACTACTTAACTATGGCTACACCTTC. Translating gives CASSFLLLNYGYTF. V usage is TRBV12-3 or TRBV12-4 and J usage is TRBJ1-2, with D unresolved. V was trimmed by 3 bases and J by 1 base, leaving 9 bases between them. CDR3 length equals 14 residues.

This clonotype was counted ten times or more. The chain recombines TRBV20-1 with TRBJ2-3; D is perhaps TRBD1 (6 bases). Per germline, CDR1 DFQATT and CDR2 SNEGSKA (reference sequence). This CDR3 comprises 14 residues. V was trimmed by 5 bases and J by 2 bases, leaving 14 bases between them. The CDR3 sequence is CSAPTGSTTDTQYF. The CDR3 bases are TGCAGTGCTCCTACAGGGTCCACCACAGATACGCAGTATTTT.

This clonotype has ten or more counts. The CDR3 DNA reads as TGCGCCAGCAGCTGGGAGGGGGCTAATGAAAAACTGTTTTTT. Its translation: CASSWEGANEKLFF. This chain uses TRBV5-1 with TRBJ1-4, with D tentatively TRBD1 (6 bases). This CDR3 contains 14 residues. The germline V and J ends were trimmed by 3 bases and 3 bases, with 9 bases remaining between them. Germline loops: CDR1 SGHRS, CDR2 YFSETQ.

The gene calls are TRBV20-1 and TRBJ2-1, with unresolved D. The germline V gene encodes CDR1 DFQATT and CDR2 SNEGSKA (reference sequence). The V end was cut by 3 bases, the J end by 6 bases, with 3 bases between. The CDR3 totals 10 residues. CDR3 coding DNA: TGCAGTGCTAGTTTCAATGAGCAGTTCTTC. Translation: CSASFNEQFF.

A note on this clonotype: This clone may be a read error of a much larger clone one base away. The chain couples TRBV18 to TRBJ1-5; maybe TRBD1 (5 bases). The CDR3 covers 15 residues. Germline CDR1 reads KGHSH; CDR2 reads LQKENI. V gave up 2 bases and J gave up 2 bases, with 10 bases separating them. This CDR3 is CASSPGASCNQPQHF. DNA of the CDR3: TGTGCCAGCTCACCAGGGGCTTCATGCAATCAGCCCCAGCATTTT.

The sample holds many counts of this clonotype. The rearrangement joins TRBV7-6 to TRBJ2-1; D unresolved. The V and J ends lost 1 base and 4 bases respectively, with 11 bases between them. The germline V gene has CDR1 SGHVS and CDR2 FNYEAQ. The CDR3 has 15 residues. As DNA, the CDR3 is TGTGCCAGCAGCTTAGAGCAGACATCTTACAATGAGCAGTTCTTC. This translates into CASSLEQTSYNEQFF.

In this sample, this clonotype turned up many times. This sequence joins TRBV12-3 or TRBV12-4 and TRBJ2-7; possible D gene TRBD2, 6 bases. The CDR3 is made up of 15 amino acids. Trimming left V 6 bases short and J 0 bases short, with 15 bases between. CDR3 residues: CASSPRRGSSYEQYF. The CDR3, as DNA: TGTGCCAGCAGCCCTAGACGGGGGAGCTCCTACGAGCAGTACTTC.

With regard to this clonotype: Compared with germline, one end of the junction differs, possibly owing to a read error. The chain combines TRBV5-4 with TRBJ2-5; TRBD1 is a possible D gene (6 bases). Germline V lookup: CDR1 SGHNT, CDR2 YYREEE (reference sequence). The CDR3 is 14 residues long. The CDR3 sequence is CASSHEGQGKTQYF. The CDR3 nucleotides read TGCGCCAGCAGCCATGAAGGCCAGGGGAAGACCCAGTACTTC.

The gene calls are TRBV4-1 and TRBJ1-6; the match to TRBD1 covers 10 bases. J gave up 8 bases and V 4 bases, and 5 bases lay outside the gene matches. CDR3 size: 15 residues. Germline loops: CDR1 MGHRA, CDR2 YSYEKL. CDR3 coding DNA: TGCGCCAGCAGCCGGACAGGGGGTCGGGATTCACCCCTCCACTTT. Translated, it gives CASSRTGGRDSPLHF.

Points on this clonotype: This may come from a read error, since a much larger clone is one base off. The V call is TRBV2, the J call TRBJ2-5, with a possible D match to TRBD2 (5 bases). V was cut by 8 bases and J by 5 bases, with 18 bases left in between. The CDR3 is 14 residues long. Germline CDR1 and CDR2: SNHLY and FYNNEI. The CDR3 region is CASSLPASGETQYF. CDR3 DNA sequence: TGTGCCAGCTCACTACCCGCCTCGGGGGAGACCCAGTACTTC. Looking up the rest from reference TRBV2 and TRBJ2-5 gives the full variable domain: EPEVTQTPSHQVTQMGQEVILRCVPISNHLYFYWYRQILGQKVEFLVSFYNNEISEKSEIFDDQFSVERPDGSNFTLKIRSTKLEDSAMYFCASSLPASGETQYFGPGTRLLVL.

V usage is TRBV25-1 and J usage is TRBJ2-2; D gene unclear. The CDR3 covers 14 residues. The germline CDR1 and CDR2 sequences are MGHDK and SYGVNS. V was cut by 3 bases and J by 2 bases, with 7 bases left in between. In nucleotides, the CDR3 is TGTGCCAGCAGTGACAGCATAAACACCGGGGAGCTGTTTTTT. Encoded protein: CASSDSINTGELFF.

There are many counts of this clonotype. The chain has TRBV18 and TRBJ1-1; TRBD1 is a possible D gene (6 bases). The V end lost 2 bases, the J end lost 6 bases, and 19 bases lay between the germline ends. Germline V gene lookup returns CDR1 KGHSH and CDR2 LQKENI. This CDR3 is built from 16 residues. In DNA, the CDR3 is TGTGCCAGCTCACCAACGGGGGCGCGTGTACCCCCTGAAGCTTTCTTT. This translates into CASSPTGARVPPEAFF.

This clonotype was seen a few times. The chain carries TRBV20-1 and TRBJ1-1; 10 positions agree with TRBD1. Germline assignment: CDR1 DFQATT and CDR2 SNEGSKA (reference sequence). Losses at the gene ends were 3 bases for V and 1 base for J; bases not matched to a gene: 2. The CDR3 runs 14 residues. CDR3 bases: TGCAGTGCTAGTGGACAGGGGGGGAACACTGAAGCTTTCTTT. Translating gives CSASGQGGNTEAFF.

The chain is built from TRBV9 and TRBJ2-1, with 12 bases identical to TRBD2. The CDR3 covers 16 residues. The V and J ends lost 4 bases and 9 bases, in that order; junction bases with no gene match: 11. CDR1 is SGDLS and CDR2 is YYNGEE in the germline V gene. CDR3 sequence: CASSPGLAGTYGEQFF. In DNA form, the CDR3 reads TGTGCCAGCAGCCCCGGACTAGCGGGGACATATGGTGAGCAGTTCTTC.

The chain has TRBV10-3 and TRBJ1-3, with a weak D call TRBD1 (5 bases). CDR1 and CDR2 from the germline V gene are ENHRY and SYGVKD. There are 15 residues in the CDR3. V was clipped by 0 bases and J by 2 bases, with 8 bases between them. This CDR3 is CAISESRGAGNTIYF. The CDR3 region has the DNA TGTGCCATCAGTGAGTCGAGAGGGGCTGGAAACACCATATATTTT.

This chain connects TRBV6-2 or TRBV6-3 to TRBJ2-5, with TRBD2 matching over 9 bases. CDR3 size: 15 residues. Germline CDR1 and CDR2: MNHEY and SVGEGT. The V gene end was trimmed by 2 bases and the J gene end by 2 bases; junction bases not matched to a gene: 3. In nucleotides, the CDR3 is TGTGCCAGCAGTTACGAGCTAGCGGGACAAGAGACCCAGTACTTC. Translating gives CASSYELAGQETQYF.

CDR3 bases: TGTGCCAGCAGCTTACAGGGAGCGGACAATGAGCAGTTCTTC. This encodes CASSLQGADNEQFF. The chain is built from TRBV7-3 and TRBJ2-1, with D perhaps assigned TRBD1 or TRBD2 (5 bases each). The V and J ends lost 2 bases and 5 bases respectively, with 10 bases between them. The CDR3 is made up of 14 amino acids. Germline CDR1 and CDR2: SGHTA and FQGTGA.

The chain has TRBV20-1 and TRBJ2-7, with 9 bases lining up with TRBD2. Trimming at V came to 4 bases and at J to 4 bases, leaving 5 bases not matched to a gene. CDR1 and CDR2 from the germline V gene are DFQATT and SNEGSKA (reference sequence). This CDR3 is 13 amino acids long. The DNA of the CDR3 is TGCAGTGCTACTGCGGGGGGGATTTACGAGCAGTACTTC. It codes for CSATAGGIYEQYF.

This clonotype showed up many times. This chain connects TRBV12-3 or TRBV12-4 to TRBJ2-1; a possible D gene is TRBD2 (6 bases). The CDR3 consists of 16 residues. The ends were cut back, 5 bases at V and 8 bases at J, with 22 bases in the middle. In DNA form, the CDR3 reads TGTGCCAGCAGTAGGCTTTTCGGGACGGGGGTTGATGAGCAGTTCTTC. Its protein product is CASSRLFGTGVDEQFF.